This passage covers 9 T cell receptor beta chains from one sample sequenced in a study of T cell responses to AZD1222 COVID-19 vaccine. Libraries were prepared by immunoSEQ multiplex PCR; TCRdb keeps only in-frame clonotypes and omits some of them. The sample has roughly 150,000 clones; roughly 92% are singletons. This specimen was peripheral blood, taken on day 0 of AZD1222 vaccination. Every receptor here comes from an adult in good health.

V gene TRBV19 combines with J gene TRBJ2-4; 7 bases are shared with TRBD2. V shed 4 bases and J 2 bases; nucleotides not matched to a gene: 5. Germline CDR1 and CDR2: LNHDA and SQIVND (reference sequence). The CDR3 length is 15 residues. The CDR3: CASSRGGQSKNIQYF. The CDR3 nucleotides read TGTGCCAGTAGTAGGGGAGGGCAGTCCAAAAACATTCAGTACTTC. Full variable domain (rest looked up from reference TRBV19 and TRBJ2-4): DGGITQSPKYLFRKEGQNVTLSCEQNLNHDAMYWYRQDPGQGLRLIYYSQIVNDFQKGDIAEGYSVSREKKESFPLTVTSAQKNPTAFYLCASSRGGQSKNIQYFGAGTRLSVL.

This chain links TRBV27 with TRBJ2-1, with TRBD2 matching over 7 bases. Per the germline V gene, CDR1 is MNHEY and CDR2 is SMNVEV (reference sequence). Trimming at V came to 6 bases and at J to 1 base, leaving 6 bases not matched to a gene. This CDR3 comprises 15 residues. CDR3: CASRFGLGSYNEQFF. The CDR3 DNA reads TGTGCCAGCAGATTCGGACTAGGTTCCTACAATGAGCAGTTCTTC.

The gene calls are TRBV6-4 and TRBJ2-1, with D possibly called TRBD1 or TRBD2 (7 bases each). This CDR3 region has 15 residues. The ends were cut back, 2 bases at V and 1 base at J, with 9 bases in the middle. The germline gives CDR1 MRHNA, CDR2 SNTAGT. In DNA form, the CDR3 reads TGTGCCAGCAGTGACCAGGGGGGGTCCTACAATGAGCAGTTCTTC. This gives the protein CASSDQGGSYNEQFF.

The chain employs TRBV29-1 and TRBJ2-5; D remains ambiguous. The germline gives CDR1 SQVTM, CDR2 ANQGSEA. The CDR3 has 13 amino acids. V lost 5 bases and J lost 1, with 11 bases in between. CDR3 DNA sequence: TGCAGCGTTTTGCTACTACCCCAAGAGACCCAGTACTTC. It yields the protein CSVLLLPQETQYF.

V is TRBV4-2 and J is TRBJ1-4; possibly TRBD1 for D (5 bases). This CDR3 is 16 amino acids long. Germline CDR1 LGHNA, CDR2 YNFKEQ. V lost 4 bases, J lost 0 bases, and 12 bases lay in between. CDR3 sequence: CASSRPVGATNEKLFF. CDR3 DNA: TGTGCCAGCAGCCGGCCAGTGGGGGCAACTAATGAAAAACTGTTTTTT.

The chain joins TRBV6-5 to TRBJ2-1; 10 nucleotides match TRBD2. J was trimmed by 5 bases and V by 5 bases; bases with no gene match: 6. The CDR3 runs to 15 residues. Germline loops: CDR1 MNHEY, CDR2 SVGAGI. The CDR3: CASSLTSGVNNEQFF. CDR3 coding DNA: TGTGCCAGCAGTCTTACTAGCGGGGTCAACAATGAGCAGTTCTTC.

The rearrangement uses TRBV12-3 or TRBV12-4 and TRBJ1-2; TRBD1 aligns across 9 bases. V gave up 6 bases and J gave up 3 bases; unmatched junction bases: 2. CDR3 length equals 13 residues. CDR3 DNA sequence: TGTGCCAGCAGCCGGGACAGGGACTATGGCTACACCTTC. Translation: CASSRDRDYGYTF.

The chain carries TRBV6-5 and TRBJ1-6, with TRBD1 as a possible D gene (6 bases). The CDR3 has 15 residues. V was trimmed by 10 bases and J by 7 bases, leaving 20 bases between them. Germline V gene data show CDR1 as MNHEY and CDR2 as SVGAGI. CDR3 coding DNA: TGTGCCACGACCCGAAGGGGACAAGTGAATTCACCCCTCCACTTT. The encoded protein is CATTRRGQVNSPLHF.

The chain links TRBV2 to TRBJ2-3; D is undetermined. Germline assignment: CDR1 SNHLY and CDR2 FYNNEI. Trimming took 5 bases from V and 4 from J, leaving 13 bases between them. The CDR3 is 14 amino acids. CDR3 DNA: TGTGCCAGCAGTCCAGGCTTGAGCGCAGATACGCAGTATTTT. Its translation is CASSPGLSADTQYF.